The 15 T cell receptor beta chains below were found in one sample sequenced in a study of T cell changes during pregnancy in multiple sclerosis. The table came from immunoSEQ multiplex PCR; TCRdb's copy has only in-frame clones and leaves some out. The sample lists just under 85,000 clones, 80% to 95% occurring once. This specimen was peripheral blood, taken in the first trimester of pregnancy. These receptors all come from a female donor with multiple sclerosis, enrolled in a pregnancy study.

This clone was seen just once. CDR3 region: CATSRDSLKNTEAFF. The CDR3 region has the DNA TGTGCCACCAGCAGAGATAGTTTGAAGAACACTGAAGCTTTCTTT. V is TRBV15 and J is TRBJ1-1; D is undetermined. This CDR3 has 15 residues. In germline, CDR1 is LNHNV, CDR2 YYDKDF (reference sequence). With 0 bases removed from V and 1 base from J, the gap between germline ends came to 9 bases.

The chain employs TRBV4-2 and TRBJ1-3; D call uncertain. Deletions cut 0 bases from V and 0 bases from J, with 12 bases between. CDR3 length equals 17 residues. The germline CDR1 and CDR2 sequences are LGHNA and YNFKEQ. In DNA, the CDR3 is TGTGCCAGCAGCCAAGATGGGTCAGCGTCCTCTGGAAACACCATATATTTT. The encoded protein is CASSQDGSASSGNTIYF.

The genes are TRBV5-1 and TRBJ2-6; D remains ambiguous. With 1 base removed from V and 0 bases from J, the gap between germline ends came to 5 bases. The CDR3 spans 15 residues. CDR1 and CDR2 (germline): SGHRS, YFSETQ. The chain's CDR3 is CASSLRPSGANVLTF. The CDR3 DNA is TGCGCCAGCAGCTTGCGTCCCTCTGGGGCCAACGTCCTGACTTTC.

The chain recombines TRBV13 with TRBJ2-7; D is uncertain. The germline V gene has CDR1 PRHDT and CDR2 FYEKMQ (reference sequence). V lost 5 bases to trimming and J lost 0 bases, with 14 bases between them. This CDR3 region has 15 residues. CDR3 in DNA: TGTGCCAGCAGCCAAAGACAAACCCACTCCTACGAGCAGTACTTC. As protein: CASSQRQTHSYEQYF.

V gene TRBV9 combines with J gene TRBJ2-7; 10 bases agree with TRBD1. The germline V gene has CDR1 SGDLS and CDR2 YYNGEE. V shed 7 bases and J 3 bases; nucleotides not matched to a gene: 4. This CDR3 spans 13 amino acids. The CDR3 spells CASSRDRGYEQYF. The CDR3 bases are TGTGCCAGCTCCCGGGACAGGGGCTACGAGCAGTACTTC. Complete variable domain (other parts from reference TRBV9 and TRBJ2-7): DSGVTQTPKHLITATGQRVTLRCSPRSGDLSVYWYQQSLDQGLQFLIQYYNGEERAKGNILERFSAQQFPDLHSELNLSSLELGDSALYFCASSRDRGYEQYFGPGTRLTVT.

This chain links TRBV29-1 with TRBJ1-2; tentative D call: TRBD1 (6 bases). CDR1 is SQVTM, CDR2 ANQGSEA, per germline. Trimming removed 4 bases from V and 5 bases from J, with 14 bases in between. CDR3 length: 13 residues. The CDR3 protein is CSVGAGVRYGYTF. In DNA, the CDR3 is TGCAGCGTTGGGGCAGGGGTACGGTATGGCTACACCTTC.

This clone was observed a single time. This chain joins TRBV2 and TRBJ2-7, with D perhaps matching TRBD1 (6 bases). Trimming took off 8 bases at V and 4 bases at J, with 15 bases between the two ends. Looked up from germline, CDR1 is SNHLY and CDR2 is FYNNEI. The CDR3 has 13 residues. For the CDR3, the DNA is TGTGCCAGCGTGGGGGCAATTAATTACGAGCAGTACTTC. Residues: CASVGAINYEQYF. The whole variable domain, filled in from reference TRBV2 and TRBJ2-7, reads EPEVTQTPSHQVTQMGQEVILRCVPISNHLYFYWYRQILGQKVEFLVSFYNNEISEKSEIFDDQFSVERPDGSNFTLKIRSTKLEDSAMYFCASVGAINYEQYFGPGTRLTVT.

The gene calls are TRBV6-5 and TRBJ2-7; the D gene is possibly TRBD2 (5 bases). Between the trimmed V and J ends, which lost 6 bases and 3 bases, there was a span of 12 bases. CDR1 is MNHEY and CDR2 is SVGAGI in the germline V gene. The CDR3 covers 13 residues. The CDR3 protein is CASSETGNYEQYF. CDR3 bases: TGTGCCAGCAGCGAGACGGGAAACTACGAGCAGTACTTC.

The rearrangement uses TRBV5-1 and TRBJ1-1; D ambiguous. The CDR3 is made up of 16 amino acids. V was cut by 5 bases and J by 4 bases, with 21 bases left in between. CDR1 and CDR2 (germline): SGHRS, YFSETQ. The CDR3 DNA is TGCGCCAGCAGGCCGGAAGCCGGGTCTGCGGGCACTGAAGCTTTCTTT. It yields the protein CASRPEAGSAGTEAFF.

The V call is TRBV11-2, the J call TRBJ2-3; no clear D. V lost 1 base, J lost 4 bases, and 9 bases lay in between. Germline-derived CDR1 and CDR2 are SGHAT and FQNNGV. The CDR3 is 14 amino acids. Here the CDR3 DNA reads TGTGCCAGCAGCTTAGCCTCCCGGTCAGATACGCAGTATTTT. Translated, it gives CASSLASRSDTQYF.

This chain links TRBV29-1 with TRBJ2-1; 8 nucleotides align to TRBD2. CDR3 length: 13 amino acids. Trimming at V came to 5 bases and at J to 7 bases, leaving 7 bases not matched to a gene. Per germline, CDR1 SQVTM and CDR2 ANQGSEA. This CDR3 reads CSVLAGGKNEQFF. In DNA, the CDR3 is TGCAGCGTTTTGGCGGGGGGCAAGAATGAGCAGTTCTTC.

The V gene is TRBV19, the J gene TRBJ2-1; D may be TRBD2 (5 bases). This CDR3 comprises 15 residues. V was clipped by 4 bases and J by 5 bases, with 15 bases between them. Germline-derived CDR1 and CDR2 are LNHDA and SQIVND (reference sequence). The CDR3 loop is CASSTLTGLNNEQFF. CDR3 coding DNA: TGTGCCAGTAGTACGCTTACTGGACTTAACAATGAGCAGTTCTTC.

V gene TRBV19 combines with J gene TRBJ2-5; the match to TRBD2 covers 7 bases. CDR1 is LNHDA, CDR2 SQIVND, per germline (reference sequence). V lost 5 bases, J lost 2 bases, and 8 bases stayed unmatched. CDR3 length: 15 residues. CDR3 residues: CASSLLGSGQETQYF. DNA for the CDR3: TGTGCCAGTAGTCTCCTCGGTAGCGGGCAAGAGACCCAGTACTTC.

The chain is built from TRBV2 and TRBJ1-1; unclear D gene. CDR1 SNHLY and CDR2 FYNNEI come from the germline V gene. The CDR3 totals 13 residues. The V and J ends lost 2 bases and 1 base respectively, with 5 bases between them. DNA of the CDR3: TGTGCCAGCAGTGAAATAGAGAACACTGAAGCTTTCTTT. Translation gives CASSEIENTEAFF.

This clone was detected only once. The chain joins TRBV5-8 to TRBJ1-2; D call uncertain. V was pared by 6 bases and J by 5 bases, with 8 bases between. This CDR3 has 11 amino acids. The germline V gene has CDR1 SGHTS and CDR2 YDEGEE. CDR3 region: CASIRVYGYTF. In DNA, the CDR3 is TGTGCCAGCATTCGGGTGTATGGCTACACCTTC.